These 26 T cell receptor beta chains share one sample of origin, sequenced in a study of cytomegalovirus exposure and HLA in healthy donors. Clones were read by immunoSEQ multiplex PCR, and TCRdb kept only the in-frame ones, dropping some. The repertoire holds tens of thousands of clones, with about 96% as singletons. The specimen was PBMCs. These receptors all stem from a man younger than 35 in good health and CMV-seropositive.

V usage is TRBV6-1 and J usage is TRBJ2-7; 8 nucleotides match TRBD1. CDR1 and CDR2 (germline): MNHNS, SASEGT. The ends lost 4 bases at V and 5 bases at J; junction bases unmatched: 13. This CDR3 has 16 residues. CDR3 sequence: CASSVWTGSTSDEQYF. CDR3 in DNA: TGTGCCAGCAGTGTTTGGACAGGGAGTACTTCCGACGAGCAGTACTTC.

The chain recombines TRBV4-2 with TRBJ1-5, with D unresolved. CDR3 size: 16 residues. V shed 0 bases and J shed 0 bases, with 9 bases lying between them. CDR1 LGHNA and CDR2 YNFKEQ come from the germline V gene. The CDR3 protein is CASSQEGGYSNQPQHF. As DNA, the CDR3 is TGTGCCAGCAGCCAAGAGGGAGGATATAGCAATCAGCCCCAGCATTTT.

Of note for this clone: At one end the junction does not follow the germline gene, possibly because of a read error. This chain links TRBV7-7 with TRBJ2-2; D might be TRBD2 (5 bases). CDR1 and CDR2 from the germline V gene are SSHAT and FNYEAQ (reference sequence). This CDR3 comprises 15 residues. The CDR3 region has the DNA TGTGCTAGCACCCGAGGGAGTGGCAGCACCGGGGAGCTGTTTTTT. It specifies CASTRGSGSTGELFF.

The rearrangement joins TRBV6-1 to TRBJ2-2, with TRBD2 identical over 7 bases. Germline CDR1 MNHNS, CDR2 SASEGT. V dropped 1 base and J dropped 4; count of bases not matched to a gene: 3. This CDR3 spans 15 amino acids. The CDR3 here is CASSEEGGGTGELFF. Written as DNA, the CDR3 is TGTGCCAGCAGTGAAGAGGGCGGGGGCACCGGGGAGCTGTTTTTT.

This rearrangement joins TRBV5-1 to TRBJ2-7; possibly TRBD1 for D (6 bases). The CDR3 spans 11 residues. The germline V gene has CDR1 SGHRS and CDR2 YFSETQ. The ends were cut back, 6 bases at V and 6 bases at J, with 10 bases in the middle. CDR3 sequence: CASTDSLEQYF. The CDR3 DNA reads TGCGCCAGCACGGACAGCCTCGAGCAGTACTTC.

The DNA for the CDR3 is TGTGCCTGGAGTGTATGGACAGGAGCTAACACTGAAGCTTTCTTT. As protein: CAWSVWTGANTEAFF. The chain has TRBV30 and TRBJ1-1, with 7 bases matching TRBD1. The trim removed 0 bases at V and 2 bases at J, leaving 6 bases unmatched. This CDR3 spans 15 amino acids. CDR1 is GTSNPN, CDR2 SVGIG, per germline (reference sequence).

The V call is TRBV7-9, the J call TRBJ2-2; D is possibly TRBD2 (6 bases). V gave up 5 bases and J gave up 4 bases, with 20 bases separating them. The CDR3 is 17 residues long. Germline V gene data show CDR1 as SEHNR and CDR2 as FQNEAQ (reference sequence). The CDR3 reads CASSERDSFGGTGELFF. The CDR3, as DNA: TGTGCCAGCAGCGAACGGGACTCCTTTGGAGGCACCGGGGAGCTGTTTTTT.

Regarding this clone: This sample includes further DNA sequences coding for the same CDR3. The rearrangement joins TRBV6-1 to TRBJ1-1, with D maybe TRBD1 (6 bases). CDR1 and CDR2 (germline): MNHNS, SASEGT. The CDR3 consists of 13 residues. With 3 bases removed from V and 3 bases from J, the gap between germline ends came to 8 bases. In DNA, the CDR3 is TGTGCCAGCAGTGACAGGGGCTACACTGAAGCTTTCTTT. Protein product: CASSDRGYTEAFF.

This clone turned up a few times. V gene TRBV29-1 combines with J gene TRBJ2-7, with 13 bases lining up with TRBD2. This CDR3 is built from 16 residues. Germline V gene data show CDR1 as SQVTM and CDR2 as ANQGSEA. V lost 6 bases to trimming and J lost 1 base; unmatched junction nucleotides: 9. The CDR3 DNA follows: TGCAGCGTAGAGACTAGCGGGAGGCGAGGGTCCTACGAGCAGTACTTC. It yields the protein CSVETSGRRGSYEQYF.

The count of this clone is one. One end of the junction varies from germline; a read error may be responsible. J is TRBJ1-1 and V is TRBV7-7, with 7 bases aligning to TRBD1. The length of the CDR3 is 14 residues. Per the germline V gene, CDR1 is SSHAT and CDR2 is FNYEAQ (reference sequence). The DNA of the CDR3 is TGTGCTAGCAGCGCCCAGGGGGACCTCACTGAAGCTTTCTTT. It translates to CASSAQGDLTEAFF.

V and J are TRBV5-4 and TRBJ2-5; D is perhaps TRBD2 (5 bases). The CDR3 consists of 16 residues. Germline lookup yields CDR1 SGHNT and CDR2 YYREEE (reference sequence). Deletions cut 0 bases from V and 5 bases from J, with 17 bases between. The CDR3 region is CASSLDAGISSETQYF. As DNA, the CDR3 is TGTGCCAGCAGCTTGGACGCCGGGATATCTTCGGAGACCCAGTACTTC.

V is TRBV4-2 and J is TRBJ1-1; D may be TRBD1 (6 bases). Per germline, CDR1 LGHNA and CDR2 YNFKEQ. The CDR3 contains 15 residues. Trimming took 5 bases from V and 1 from J, leaving 14 bases between them. The CDR3, as DNA: TGTGCCAGCAGCGGGATGGACAGAAAGAACACTGAAGCTTTCTTT. Amino acids: CASSGMDRKNTEAFF.

The chain has TRBV28 and TRBJ1-4; 10 positions agree with TRBD1. V lost 7 bases and J lost 7; bases outside the gene matches: 6. Germline V CDR1 and CDR2: MDHEN, SYDVKM. CDR3 length: 14 amino acids. DNA of the CDR3: TGTGCCAGCAACCCGGGACAGGGGCCTGAAAAACTGTTTTTT. Its translation: CASNPGQGPEKLFF.

CDR3 coding DNA: TGTGCCAGCAGTTTATTAGGGGCAGGGGGCGAGCAGTACTTC. Its protein product is CASSLLGAGGEQYF. J is TRBJ2-7 and V is TRBV28; 7 nucleotides align to TRBD1. The CDR3 is made up of 14 amino acids. With V trimmed by 1 base and J by 6 bases, 6 bases remained unmatched. CDR1 MDHEN and CDR2 SYDVKM come from the germline V gene.

V is TRBV5-1 and J is TRBJ1-2; D is unresolved. The CDR3 runs 13 residues. Germline assignment: CDR1 SGHRS and CDR2 YFSETQ. Trimming took off 2 bases at V and 2 bases at J, with 7 bases between the two ends. CDR3 amino acids: CASSFTENYGYTF. The CDR3 DNA reads TGCGCCAGCAGCTTTACGGAGAACTATGGCTACACCTTC.

The chain combines TRBV5-1 with TRBJ2-5, with TRBD1 matching 7 bases. V lost 4 bases to trimming and J lost 5 bases; unmatched junction nucleotides: 5. Per germline, CDR1 SGHRS and CDR2 YFSETQ. The CDR3 totals 13 residues. The CDR3 DNA reads as TGCGCCAGCAGCAACAGGGGTGGGGAGACCCAGTACTTC. Protein: CASSNRGGETQYF.

The gene calls are TRBV19 and TRBJ2-7; 7 positions agree with TRBD1. J lost 5 bases, V lost 4 bases, and 2 bases had no gene match. Per germline, CDR1 LNHDA and CDR2 SQIVND (reference sequence). CDR3 size: 12 residues. CDR3 DNA sequence: TGTGCCAGTAGTAAAGGGGGCCACGAGCAGTACTTC. Protein product: CASSKGGHEQYF.

This chain joins TRBV4-1 and TRBJ2-1; D may be TRBD2 (6 bases). The CDR3 runs to 13 residues. The V gene lost 1 base and the J gene lost 9 bases, with 10 bases spanning the gap. Germline CDR1 is MGHRA and CDR2 is YSYEKL. This CDR3 reads CASSQGGASEQFF. CDR3 bases: TGCGCCAGCAGCCAAGGCGGGGCCAGTGAGCAGTTCTTC.

The sample holds one count of this clone. The genes are TRBV27 and TRBJ2-7; TRBD1 matches 8 bases. CDR3 length: 14 amino acids. Germline CDR1 reads MNHEY; CDR2 reads SMNVEV (reference sequence). With 3 bases clipped from V and 3 bases from J, the junction kept 4 bases outside the gene matches. The chain's CDR3 is CASSFRQGYYEQYF. For the CDR3, the DNA is TGTGCCAGCAGTTTCCGACAGGGGTACTACGAGCAGTACTTC.

The chain combines TRBV5-1 with TRBJ2-7, with TRBD2 identical over 7 bases. The trim removed 6 bases at V and 10 bases at J, leaving 13 bases unmatched. CDR1 is SGHRS and CDR2 is YFSETQ in the germline V gene. The CDR3 is 13 amino acids. The CDR3 is CASMGSGRQLQYF. CDR3 nucleotide sequence: TGCGCCAGCATGGGATCCGGGAGGCAGCTCCAGTACTTC.

The gene calls are TRBV7-3 and TRBJ2-6; tentative D call: TRBD1 (6 bases). This CDR3 spans 14 amino acids. Deletions cut 4 bases from V and 4 bases from J, with 8 bases between. The germline CDR1 and CDR2 sequences are SGHTA and FQGTGA. The DNA for the CDR3 is TGTGCCAGCAGCTCAGGGGCGGGGGCCAACGTCCTGACTTTC. It is translated as CASSSGAGANVLTF.

This clone was counted a single time. This chain uses TRBV5-6 with TRBJ2-7; 9 bases fit TRBD1. The CDR3 is 15 amino acids. Germline loops: CDR1 SGHDT, CDR2 YYEEEE. The V segment lost 2 bases and the J segment 3 bases; nucleotides outside the gene matches: 6. The CDR3 is CASSLQGAWNYEQYF. The CDR3 DNA follows: TGTGCCAGCAGCTTACAGGGGGCCTGGAACTACGAGCAGTACTTC.

This chain links TRBV5-1 with TRBJ1-3; weak D call: TRBD1 (6 bases). Germline CDR1 and CDR2: SGHRS and YFSETQ. V was trimmed by 1 base and J by 4 bases, leaving 15 bases between them. The CDR3 is 16 amino acids. The CDR3 nucleotides are TGCGCCAGCAGCTTGACGGGGGGCTCAGGGGGAAACACCATATATTTT. This gives the protein CASSLTGGSGGNTIYF.

The gene calls are TRBV6-5 and TRBJ1-2; 9 bases are a match to TRBD1. The CDR3 covers 15 residues. With 0 bases clipped from V and 2 bases from J, the junction kept 1 base outside the gene matches. CDR1 is MNHEY and CDR2 is SVGAGI in the germline V gene. The CDR3 protein is CASSYSDRGNYGYTF. As DNA, the CDR3 is TGTGCCAGCAGTTACTCGGACAGGGGAAACTATGGCTACACCTTC.

The chain joins TRBV10-1 to TRBJ1-1; weak D call: TRBD1 (6 bases). Germline assignment: CDR1 WNHNN and CDR2 SYGVQD (reference sequence). The CDR3 sequence is 15 residues long. V was pared by 5 bases and J by 4 bases, with 17 bases between. This chain's CDR3 is CASSRGRGSGTEAFF. CDR3 DNA: TGCGCCAGCAGTAGAGGCAGGGGAAGTGGCACTGAAGCTTTCTTT.

DNA for the CDR3: TGTGCCAGCAGATTCCTACTAGCGGGAGTCTACGAGCAGTACTTC. Translated, it gives CASRFLLAGVYEQYF. The rearrangement links TRBV6-1 to TRBJ2-5; TRBD2 matches 11 bases. The J call may be faulty, since TRBJ2-7 better matches the DNA end. Germline CDR1 MNHNS, CDR2 SASEGT. The CDR3 runs to 15 residues.